This is a list of T cell receptor beta chains from one sample in a study of T cells in Graves' hyperthyroidism and ophthalmopathy. A single record per CDR3 protein comes from TCRdb applying MiXCR to the multiplex PCR reads. The sample holds about 400,000 distinct CDR3 sequences, approximately 15% seen once. The sample taken for sequencing was blood. These TCRs come from a woman aged 18 to 35 with Graves' hyperthyroidism. Each CDR3 is given with its conserved first and last residue. The D gene is left open where the match is weak. Expanded clones get a size class; other rows say once, few or many, or leave the size out.

CDR3aa,CDR3nt,len,j_gene,abundance,d_gene,v_gene
CASSPMNEQYF,TGTGCCAGCAGCCCCATGAACGAGCAGTACTTC,11,TRBJ2-7,many,-,TRBV7-2
CASSIPTGGTETQYF,TGTGCCAGCAGTATACCGACAGGGGGCACAGAGACCCAGTACTTC,15,TRBJ2-5,many,TRBD1,TRBV12-3/TRBV12-4
CASSPSGSTDTQYF,TGTGCCAGCAGTCCCAGCGGGAGCACAGATACGCAGTATTTT,14,TRBJ2-3,many,-,TRBV18
CASHPSGIGDEQYF,TGTGCCAGCCACCCTAGCGGGATCGGGGACGAGCAGTACTTC,14,TRBJ2-7,many,TRBD2,TRBV28
CASSFEAGRGSPLHF,TGCGCCAGCAGCTTTGAAGCAGGGAGGGGTTCACCCCTCCACTTT,15,TRBJ1-6,many,-,TRBV5-1
CSASFNRVTGNTIYF,TGCAGTGCTAGTTTCAACAGGGTTACTGGAAACACCATATATTTT,15,TRBJ1-3,few,-,TRBV20-1
CASGTGARNNQPQHF,TGTGCCAGTGGGACAGGGGCGCGTAACAATCAGCCCCAGCATTTT,15,TRBJ1-5,few,TRBD1,TRBV19
CASSSPEMGDEQFF,TGTGCCAGCAGCTCGCCCGAAATGGGCGATGAGCAGTTCTTC,14,TRBJ2-1,many,-,TRBV11-2
CASSQRSGNTEAFF,TGTGCCAGCAGTCAACGTTCCGGGAACACTGAAGCTTTCTTT,14,TRBJ1-1,many,-,TRBV12-3/TRBV12-4
CASSSSGRGGRITDTQYF,TGTGCCAGCAGTTCTTCCGGGAGAGGCGGGAGGATCACAGATACGCAGTATTTT,18,TRBJ2-3,many,TRBD2,TRBV6-1
CASSFSGTWETQYF,TGTGCCAGCAGTTTTAGCGGGACATGGGAGACCCAGTACTTC,14,TRBJ2-5,many,TRBD2,TRBV12-3/TRBV12-4
CASSPMTGGFEKLFF,TGTGCCAGCAGCCCCATGACAGGGGGCTTTGAAAAACTGTTTTTT,15,TRBJ1-4,few,TRBD1,TRBV27
CASRGGTSGNNEQFF,TGTGCCAGCAGGGGAGGGACTAGCGGAAACAATGAGCAGTTCTTC,15,TRBJ2-1,-,TRBD2,TRBV7-9
CASRAQGTRELFF,TGTGCCAGCAGGGCCCAGGGTACCCGGGAGCTGTTTTTT,13,TRBJ2-2,few,-,TRBV28
CASSPLGGESTGELFF,TGTGCCAGCAGCCCGCTTGGGGGGGAAAGCACCGGGGAGCTGTTTTTT,16,TRBJ2-2,-,TRBD2,TRBV7-2
CAWREQNTGELFF,TGTGCCTGGAGGGAACAGAACACCGGGGAGCTGTTTTTT,13,TRBJ2-2,-,-,TRBV30
CAWSVGLPNQPQHF,TGTGCCTGGAGTGTAGGGCTGCCAAATCAGCCCCAGCATTTT,14,TRBJ1-5,many,-,TRBV30
CASSIGLVAVQETQYF,TGTGCCAGTAGTATCGGCCTGGTAGCGGTACAAGAGACCCAGTACTTC,16,TRBJ2-5,-,-,TRBV19
CSALTGASSNQPQHF,TGCAGTGCTCTTACAGGGGCTAGTAGCAATCAGCCCCAGCATTTT,15,TRBJ1-5,few,TRBD1,TRBV20-1
CASSVPRTSNYGYTF,TGTGCCAGCAGTGTCCCCAGGACTTCTAACTATGGCTACACCTTC,15,TRBJ1-2,-,-,TRBV28
CASSYDPSSGNTIYF,TGTGCCAGCAGTTATGATCCGAGCTCTGGAAACACCATATATTTT,15,TRBJ1-3,few,-,TRBV6-5
CATSEGRGWGAVDEQFF,TGTGCCACCAGTGAAGGTCGAGGTTGGGGGGCGGTGGATGAGCAGTTCTTC,17,TRBJ2-1,-,-,TRBV24-1
CASSFRDRESGELFF,TGCGCCAGCAGCTTCCGGGACAGGGAGTCCGGGGAGCTGTTTTTT,15,TRBJ2-2,few,TRBD1,TRBV5-1
CASSTPPTVGQIFNQPQHF,TGTGCCAGTAGTACCCCCCCGACTGTTGGGCAGATATTCAATCAGCCCCAGCATTTT,19,TRBJ1-5,-,-,TRBV19
CASRHRDRDGGELFF,TGTGCCAGCAGACACCGGGACAGGGATGGCGGGGAGCTGTTTTTT,15,TRBJ2-2,many,TRBD1,TRBV7-9
CASSPLDRFYEQYF,TGTGCCAGCAGTCCACTGGACAGGTTCTACGAGCAGTACTTC,14,TRBJ2-7,many,TRBD1,TRBV6-1
CATSEGTVHNEQFF,TGTGCCACCAGTGAGGGGACAGTCCACAATGAGCAGTTCTTC,14,TRBJ2-1,many,TRBD1,TRBV24-1
CASSHSNEQFF,TGTGCCAGCAGTCACTCCAATGAGCAGTTCTTC,11,TRBJ2-1,many,-,TRBV3-1
CASSYDRGDDTQYF,TGTGCCAGCAGCTATGACCGAGGAGACGATACGCAGTATTTT,14,TRBJ2-3,many,-,TRBV6-1
CPWSVSTEAFF,TGTCCCTGGAGTGTAAGTACTGAAGCTTTCTTT,11,TRBJ1-1,-,-,TRBV30
CASRAGYTGELFF,TGTGCCAGCAGGGCAGGATACACCGGGGAGCTGTTTTTT,13,TRBJ2-2,-,-,TRBV6-1
CASSESVEGGELFF,TGCGCCAGCAGTGAGTCGGTGGAGGGCGGGGAGCTGTTTTTT,14,TRBJ2-2,few,-,TRBV10-2
CASSEIGGTEAFF,TGTGCCAGCAGTGAAATTGGGGGAACTGAAGCTTTCTTT,13,TRBJ1-1,-,-,TRBV25-1
CASSQAGGGGYTF,TGTGCCAGCAGCCAAGCTGGTGGGGGCGGCTACACCTTC,13,TRBJ1-2,many,-,TRBV3-1
CSARDTQGPDTQYF,TGCAGTGCTAGAGACACACAGGGGCCAGATACGCAGTATTTT,14,TRBJ2-3,-,TRBD1,TRBV20-1
CSAPGQGYEQYF,TGCAGTGCTCCGGGACAGGGCTACGAGCAGTACTTC,12,TRBJ2-7,many,TRBD1,TRBV20-1
CASSLEGLGTEAFF,TGTGCCAGCAGCTTGGAAGGGTTGGGCACTGAAGCTTTCTTT,14,TRBJ1-1,many,-,TRBV5-6
CYGGLAGDGNEQFF,TGTTATGGGGGACTAGCGGGAGATGGCAATGAGCAGTTCTTC,14,TRBJ2-1,many,TRBD2,TRBV20-1
CASSLDEWDTQYF,TGTGCCAGCAGCTTAGACGAGTGGGATACGCAGTATTTT,13,TRBJ2-3,many,-,TRBV5-5
CASNGGMAYSNQPQHF,TGTGCCAGCAATGGGGGAATGGCGTATAGCAATCAGCCCCAGCATTTT,16,TRBJ1-5,many,-,TRBV28
CASSRVNPSTDTQYF,TGTGCCAGCAGCCGTGTAAATCCTAGCACAGATACGCAGTATTTT,15,TRBJ2-3,-,-,TRBV7-6
CASSFKGDNQPQHF,TGTGCCAGCAGTTTTAAGGGAGACAATCAGCCCCAGCATTTT,14,TRBJ1-5,many,-,TRBV27
CASSSPGRGGHAKETQYF,TGTGCCAGCAGCTCCCCCGGTAGGGGAGGTCATGCGAAAGAGACCCAGTACTTC,18,TRBJ2-5,many,-,TRBV7-2
CASSQVGGSTDTQYF,TGTGCCAGCAGCCAAGTGGGCGGGAGCACAGATACGCAGTATTTT,15,TRBJ2-3,few,-,TRBV3-1
CASSVYGADGELFF,TGTGCCAGCAGCGTATACGGGGCTGACGGGGAGCTGTTTTTT,14,TRBJ2-2,many,-,TRBV9
CASRGFLAGQDNEQFF,TGTGCCAGCAGGGGGTTCCTAGCGGGACAAGACAATGAGCAGTTCTTC,16,TRBJ2-1,-,TRBD2,TRBV12-3/TRBV12-4
CASSQDGGQTYGYTF,TGCGCCAGCAGCCAAGATGGGGGACAGACCTATGGCTACACCTTC,15,TRBJ1-2,-,TRBD1,TRBV4-3
CASSELGVNYGYTF,TGTGCCAGCAGTGAACTCGGAGTTAACTATGGCTACACCTTC,14,TRBJ1-2,-,-,TRBV25-1
CASSDGVWGNQPQHF,TGTGCCAGCAGTGATGGGGTATGGGGCAATCAGCCCCAGCATTTT,15,TRBJ1-5,many,-,TRBV6-1
CASSFQGLTNEKLFF,TGCGCCAGCAGCTTTCAAGGGCTAACTAATGAAAAACTGTTTTTT,15,TRBJ1-4,-,-,TRBV5-1
CASSQDRDEQFF,TGCGCCAGCAGCCAAGATCGGGATGAGCAGTTCTTC,12,TRBJ2-1,-,-,TRBV4-1
CASSERDTQYF,TGTGCCAGCAGTGAGAGGGATACGCAGTATTTT,11,TRBJ2-3,many,-,TRBV2